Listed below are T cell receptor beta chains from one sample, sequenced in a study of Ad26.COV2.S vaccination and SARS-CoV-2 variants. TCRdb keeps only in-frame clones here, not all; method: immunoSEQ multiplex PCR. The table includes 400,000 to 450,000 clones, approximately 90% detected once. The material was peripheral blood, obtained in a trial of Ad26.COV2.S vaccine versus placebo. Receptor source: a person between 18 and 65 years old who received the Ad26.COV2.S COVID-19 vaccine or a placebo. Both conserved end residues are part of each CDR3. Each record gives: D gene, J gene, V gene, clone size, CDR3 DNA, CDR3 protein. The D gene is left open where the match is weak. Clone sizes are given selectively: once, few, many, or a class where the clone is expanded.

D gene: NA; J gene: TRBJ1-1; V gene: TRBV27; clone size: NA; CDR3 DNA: TGTGCCAGCAGTGAGGCCGGAATGAACACTGAAGCTTTCTTT; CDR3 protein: CASSEAGMNTEAFF
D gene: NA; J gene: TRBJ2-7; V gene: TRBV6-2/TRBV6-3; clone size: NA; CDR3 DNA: TGTGCCAGCAGTTTAAACAGACTCGCTCAATCTCCCTACGAGCAGTACTTC; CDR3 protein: CASSLNRLAQSPYEQYF
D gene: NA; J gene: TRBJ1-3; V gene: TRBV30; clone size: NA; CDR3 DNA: TGTGCCTGGCTCAGGACACTTGGAAACACCATATATTTT; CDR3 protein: CAWLRTLGNTIYF
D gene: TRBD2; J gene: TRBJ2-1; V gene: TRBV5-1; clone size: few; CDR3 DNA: TGCGCCAGCAGCTTCATGACTAGCGGGCGAAATGAGCAGTTCTTC; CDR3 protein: CASSFMTSGRNEQFF
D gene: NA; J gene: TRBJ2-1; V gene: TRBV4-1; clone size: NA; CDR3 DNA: TGCGCCAGCAGCCAAGTCAGCGTTGGATCTGGTGCATACAATGAGCAGTTCTTC; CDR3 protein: CASSQVSVGSGAYNEQFF
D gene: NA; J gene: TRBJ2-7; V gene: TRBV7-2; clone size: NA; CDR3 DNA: TGTGCCAGCAGCTTAGGGGGCTCAGAATTATACGAGCAGTACTTC; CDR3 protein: CASSLGGSELYEQYF
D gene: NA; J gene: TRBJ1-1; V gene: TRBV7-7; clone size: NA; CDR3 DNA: TGTGCCAGCAGCTTAGCGGTCGAAACTGAAGCTTTCTTT; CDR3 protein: CASSLAVETEAFF
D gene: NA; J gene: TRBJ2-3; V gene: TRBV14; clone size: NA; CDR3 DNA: TGTGCCAGCAGCCTACAGGGTGCAGATACGCAGTATTTT; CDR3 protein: CASSLQGADTQYF
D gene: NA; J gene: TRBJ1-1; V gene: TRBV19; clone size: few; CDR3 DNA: TGTGCCAGTAGGGACAAAAAGAACACTGAAGCTTTCTTT; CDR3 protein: CASRDKKNTEAFF
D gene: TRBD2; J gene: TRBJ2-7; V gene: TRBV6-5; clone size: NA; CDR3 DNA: TGTGCCAGCAGTCGAGCGGGAGGGCCCTACGAGCAGTACTTC; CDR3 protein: CASSRAGGPYEQYF
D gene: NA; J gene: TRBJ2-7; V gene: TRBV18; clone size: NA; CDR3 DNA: TGTGCCAGCTCACGGAATCAGGGAGAGGGTATTCAGGACGAGCAGTACTTC; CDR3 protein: CASSRNQGEGIQDEQYF
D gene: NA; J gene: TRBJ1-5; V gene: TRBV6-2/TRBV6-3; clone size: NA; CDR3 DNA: TGTGCCAGCAGTCAGGGGCAGCCCCAGCATTTT; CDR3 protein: CASSQGQPQHF
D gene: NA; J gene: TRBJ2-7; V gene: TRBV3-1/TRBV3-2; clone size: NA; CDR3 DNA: TGTGCCAGCAGCCAAGGCCGGGGAGGATCCGCCTACGAGCAGTACTTC; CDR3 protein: CASSQGRGGSAYEQYF
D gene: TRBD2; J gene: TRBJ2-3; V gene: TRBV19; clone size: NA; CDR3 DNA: TGTGCCAGTAGTCCGATAGCGGGAGGGTTTACAGATACGCAGTATTTT; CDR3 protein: CASSPIAGGFTDTQYF
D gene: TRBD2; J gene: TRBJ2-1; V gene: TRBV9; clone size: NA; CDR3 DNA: TGTGCCAGCAGCCTAACTAGCGGGAGGTTGAATGAGCAGTTCTTC; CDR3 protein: CASSLTSGRLNEQFF
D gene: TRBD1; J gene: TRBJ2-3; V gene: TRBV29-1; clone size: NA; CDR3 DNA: TGCAGCGTTGCTTTCAGGGGGACAGATACGCAGTATTTT; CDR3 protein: CSVAFRGTDTQYF
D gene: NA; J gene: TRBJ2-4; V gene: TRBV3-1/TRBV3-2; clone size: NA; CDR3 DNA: TGTGCCAGCAGCCAAGAAGGGGGGCCCGGTGACATTCAGTACTTC; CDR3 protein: CASSQEGGPGDIQYF
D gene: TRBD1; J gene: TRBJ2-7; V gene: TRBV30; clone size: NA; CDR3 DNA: TGTGCCTGGACCCCTCCTGGGGTACAGGGGGCATACGAGCAGTACTTC; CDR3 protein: CAWTPPGVQGAYEQYF
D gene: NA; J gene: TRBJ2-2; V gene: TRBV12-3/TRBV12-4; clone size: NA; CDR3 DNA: TGTGCCAGCAGTTCGCTTGGGGAGCTGTTTTTT; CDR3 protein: CASSSLGELFF
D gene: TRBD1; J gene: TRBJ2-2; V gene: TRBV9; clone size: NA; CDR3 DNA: TGTGCCAGCAGCTCCAGACAGGGGGTCGTCGGGGAGCTGTTTTTT; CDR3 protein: CASSSRQGVVGELFF
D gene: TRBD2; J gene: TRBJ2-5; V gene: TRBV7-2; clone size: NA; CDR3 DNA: TGTGCCAGCAGCCGTTGGGGAGTCGGGACTAGCAGATATCAAGAGACCCAGTACTTC; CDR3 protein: CASSRWGVGTSRYQETQYF
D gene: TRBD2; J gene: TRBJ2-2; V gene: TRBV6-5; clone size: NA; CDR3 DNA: TGTGCCACCAGGACTAGCGCCAACACCGGGGAGCTGTTTTTT; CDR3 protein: CATRTSANTGELFF
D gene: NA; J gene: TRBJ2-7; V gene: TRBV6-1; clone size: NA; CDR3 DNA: TGTGCCAGCAGTGAAGCGCGGGTATCAGCGGGCGAGCAGTACTTC; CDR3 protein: CASSEARVSAGEQYF
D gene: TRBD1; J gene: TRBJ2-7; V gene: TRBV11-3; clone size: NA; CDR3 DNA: TGTGCCAGCAGTCCCGGGACAGGGGGCGGCGAGCAGTACTTC; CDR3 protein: CASSPGTGGGEQYF
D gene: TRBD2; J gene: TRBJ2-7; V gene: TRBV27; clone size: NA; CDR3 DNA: TGTGCCAGCAGTTTATACGCCTTAACGGGGGGAGAGCAGTACTTC; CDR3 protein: CASSLYALTGGEQYF
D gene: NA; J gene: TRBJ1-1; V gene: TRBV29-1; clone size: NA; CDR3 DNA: TGCAGCGTTCTGAGTTCCAGGAACACTGAAGCTTTCTTT; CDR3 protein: CSVLSSRNTEAFF
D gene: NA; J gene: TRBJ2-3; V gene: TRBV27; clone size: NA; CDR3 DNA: TGTGCCAGCAGTTTCGGACCCACGCAGTATTTT; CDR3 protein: CASSFGPTQYF
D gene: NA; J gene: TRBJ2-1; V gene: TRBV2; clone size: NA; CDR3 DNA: TGTGCCAGCAGATACAGGAATTTTCCCCCCGGTGTCTTC; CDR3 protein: CASRYRNFPPGVF
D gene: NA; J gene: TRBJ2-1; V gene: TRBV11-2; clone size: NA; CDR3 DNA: TGTGCCAGCAGCCTGGCAAACTACAATGAGCAGTTCTTC; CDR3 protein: CASSLANYNEQFF
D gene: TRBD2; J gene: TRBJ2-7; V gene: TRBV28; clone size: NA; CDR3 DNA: TGTGCCAGCAGCCAAGATTCTCTAGCGGGAGGAACCTACGAGCAGTACTTC; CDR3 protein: CASSQDSLAGGTYEQYF
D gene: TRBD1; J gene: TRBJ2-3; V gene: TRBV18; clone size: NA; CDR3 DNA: TGTGCCAGCTCAACGGGACAGGTTGGGGTCACAGATACGCAGTATTTT; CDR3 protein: CASSTGQVGVTDTQYF
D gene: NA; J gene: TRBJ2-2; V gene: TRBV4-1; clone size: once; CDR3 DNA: TGCGCCAGCAGACAGGAACCAGCGAACACCGGGGAGCTGTTTTTT; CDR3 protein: CASRQEPANTGELFF
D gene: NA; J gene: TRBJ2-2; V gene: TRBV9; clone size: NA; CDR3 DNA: TGTGCCAGCAGCCCCCGATCCGGAGGGGGGTCCGGGGAGCTGTTTTTT; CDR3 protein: CASSPRSGGGSGELFF
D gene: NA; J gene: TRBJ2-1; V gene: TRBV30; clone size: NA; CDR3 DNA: TGTGCCTGGACCAGGGGGGGTTCCTACAATGAGCAGTTCTTC; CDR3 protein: CAWTRGGSYNEQFF
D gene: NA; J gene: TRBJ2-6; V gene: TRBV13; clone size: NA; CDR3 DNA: TGTGCCAGCAGCTCTGAAACCGGGACACCAACCTCTGGGGCCAACGTCCTGACTTTC; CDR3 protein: CASSSETGTPTSGANVLTF
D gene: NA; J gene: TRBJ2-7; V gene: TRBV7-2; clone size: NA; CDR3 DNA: TGTGCCAGCAGCCAGGGGGCGAGTGGCGGGGGCTACGAGCAGTACTTC; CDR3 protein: CASSQGASGGGYEQYF
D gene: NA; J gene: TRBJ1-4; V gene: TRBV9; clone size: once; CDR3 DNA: TGTGCCAGCAGCGTGGAGTTTGGGGGGCTTAATGAAAAACTGTTTTTT; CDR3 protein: CASSVEFGGLNEKLFF
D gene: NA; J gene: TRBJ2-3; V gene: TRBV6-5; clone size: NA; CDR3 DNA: TGTGCCAGCAGTCGGGCGGGGAGCACAGATACGCAGTATTTT; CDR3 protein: CASSRAGSTDTQYF
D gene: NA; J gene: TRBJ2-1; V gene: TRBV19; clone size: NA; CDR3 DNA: TGTGCCAGTAGTTTCACCCCGGAAGACAATGAGCAGTTCTTC; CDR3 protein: CASSFTPEDNEQFF
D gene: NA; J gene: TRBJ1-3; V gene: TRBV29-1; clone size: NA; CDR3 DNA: TGCAGCGTCACTTCCCTAACTGGAAACACCATATATTTT; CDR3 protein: CSVTSLTGNTIYF
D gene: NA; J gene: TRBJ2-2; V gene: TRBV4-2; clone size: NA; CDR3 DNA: TGTGCCAGCAGCCAGTTGGGACAAAACCTAAACACCGGGGAGCTGTTTTTT; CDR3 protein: CASSQLGQNLNTGELFF
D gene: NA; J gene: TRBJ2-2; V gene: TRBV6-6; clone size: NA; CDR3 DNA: TGTGCCAGCAAAGCAGGGTCGAACACCGGGGAGCTGTTTTTT; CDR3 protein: CASKAGSNTGELFF
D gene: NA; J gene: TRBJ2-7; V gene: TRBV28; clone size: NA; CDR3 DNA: TGTGCCAGCAGTCTTAGCATTTTTTACGAGCAGTACTTC; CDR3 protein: CASSLSIFYEQYF
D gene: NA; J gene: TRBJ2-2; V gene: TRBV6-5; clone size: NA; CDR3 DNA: TGTGCCAGCAGTTACTCGGGTTTCACCGGGGAGCTGTTTTTT; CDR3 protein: CASSYSGFTGELFF
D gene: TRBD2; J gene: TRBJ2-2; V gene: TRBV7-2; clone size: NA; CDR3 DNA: TGTGCCAGCAGCGGGACTAGCGGCTTCTACAACACCGGGGAGCTGTTTTTT; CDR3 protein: CASSGTSGFYNTGELFF
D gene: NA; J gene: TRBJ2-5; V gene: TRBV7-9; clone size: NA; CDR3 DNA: TGTGCCAGCAGCCCCCGGGACCTGCAAGAGACCCAGTACTTC; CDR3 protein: CASSPRDLQETQYF
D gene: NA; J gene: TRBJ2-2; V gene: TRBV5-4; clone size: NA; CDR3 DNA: TGTGCCAGCAGGCCCGGGGGCTCGAACACCGGGGAGCTGTTTTTT; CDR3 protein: CASRPGGSNTGELFF
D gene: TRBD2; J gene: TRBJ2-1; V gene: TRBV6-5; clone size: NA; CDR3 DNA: TGTGCCAGCAGGGGGGGACTAGCGGAACATGAGCAGTTCTTC; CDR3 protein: CASRGGLAEHEQFF
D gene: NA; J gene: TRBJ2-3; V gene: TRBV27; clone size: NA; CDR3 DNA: TGTGCCAGCAGTTCATTCAACACAGATACGCAGTATTTT; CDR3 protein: CASSSFNTDTQYF
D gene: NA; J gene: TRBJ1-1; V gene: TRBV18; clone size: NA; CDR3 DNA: TGTGCCAGCTCACCACGGATGGGCGCGGGAATGAACACTGAAGCTTTCTTT; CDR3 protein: CASSPRMGAGMNTEAFF
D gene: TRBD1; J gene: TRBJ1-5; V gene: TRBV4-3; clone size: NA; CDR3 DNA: TGCGCCAGCAGCCAAGATAAGGAGGGGGGACAGGGTTCAAATCAGCCCCAGCATTTT; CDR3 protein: CASSQDKEGGQGSNQPQHF
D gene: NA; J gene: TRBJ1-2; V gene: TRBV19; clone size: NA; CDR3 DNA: TGTGCCAGTAGTATTGTCGCAGATGGCTACACCTTC; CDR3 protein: CASSIVADGYTF
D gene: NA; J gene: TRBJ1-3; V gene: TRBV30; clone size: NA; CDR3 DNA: TGTGCCTGGAGTGGTGGTCTAGAAAACACCATATATTTT; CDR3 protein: CAWSGGLENTIYF
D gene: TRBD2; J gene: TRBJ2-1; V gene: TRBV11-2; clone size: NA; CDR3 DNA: TGTGCCAGCAGCGAGACGTCTAGCGGGATATTTCGGAATGAGCAGTTCTTC; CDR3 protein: CASSETSSGIFRNEQFF
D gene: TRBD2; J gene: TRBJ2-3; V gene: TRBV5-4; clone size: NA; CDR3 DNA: TGTGCCAGCAGCTTGGCCCCGGGACTAGCTTCAGATACGCAGTATTTT; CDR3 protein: CASSLAPGLASDTQYF
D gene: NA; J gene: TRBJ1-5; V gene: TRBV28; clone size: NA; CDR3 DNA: TGTGCCAGCAGTTTATTGGACGGAAGGAATCAGCCCCAGCATTTT; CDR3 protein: CASSLLDGRNQPQHF
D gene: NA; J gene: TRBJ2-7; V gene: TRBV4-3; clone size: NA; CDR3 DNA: TGCGCCAGCAGCCAAGAAGAAGCAGGCGAGCAGTACTTC; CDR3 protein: CASSQEEAGEQYF
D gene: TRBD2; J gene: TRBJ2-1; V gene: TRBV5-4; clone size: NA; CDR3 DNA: TGTGCCAGCCCGGGGCTAGCGGGAGGACCATACAATGAGCAGTTCTTC; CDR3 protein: CASPGLAGGPYNEQFF
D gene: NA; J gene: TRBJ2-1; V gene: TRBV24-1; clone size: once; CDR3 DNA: TGTGCCACCAGTGATCCCGCGGGCTCAAATGAGCAGTTCTTC; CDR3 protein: CATSDPAGSNEQFF
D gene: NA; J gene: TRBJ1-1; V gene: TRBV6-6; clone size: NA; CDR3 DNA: TGTGCCAGCAGTTACGAGCACACTGAAGCTTTCTTT; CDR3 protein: CASSYEHTEAFF